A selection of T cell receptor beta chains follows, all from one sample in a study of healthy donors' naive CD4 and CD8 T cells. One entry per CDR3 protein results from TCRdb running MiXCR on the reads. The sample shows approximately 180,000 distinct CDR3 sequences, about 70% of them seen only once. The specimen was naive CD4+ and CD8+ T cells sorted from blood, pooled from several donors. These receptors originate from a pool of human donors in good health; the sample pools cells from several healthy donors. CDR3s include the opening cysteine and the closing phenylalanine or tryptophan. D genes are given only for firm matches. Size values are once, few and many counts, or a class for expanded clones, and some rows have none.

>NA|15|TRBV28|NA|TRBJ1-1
CASSLSGVENTEAFF
TGTGCCAGCAGTTTATCGGGGGTTGAGAACACTGAAGCTTTCTTT
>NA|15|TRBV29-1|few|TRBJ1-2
CSVEDGSAVPGGYTF
TGCAGCGTTGAAGATGGCAGCGCAGTACCAGGGGGCTACACCTTC
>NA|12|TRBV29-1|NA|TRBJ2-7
CSVGDILYEQYF
TGCAGCGTCGGGGACATCCTCTACGAGCAGTACTTC
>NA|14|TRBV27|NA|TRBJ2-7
CASSPLGAAYEQYF
TGTGCCAGCAGTCCCCTCGGGGCCGCCTACGAGCAGTACTTC
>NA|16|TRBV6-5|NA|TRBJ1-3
CASSPDRPYSGNTIYF
TGTGCCAGCAGCCCCGACAGGCCCTACTCTGGAAACACCATATATTTT
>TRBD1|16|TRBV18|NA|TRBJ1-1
CASSPPVGQTNTEAFF
TGTGCCAGCTCACCACCGGTGGGACAGACGAACACTGAAGCTTTCTTT
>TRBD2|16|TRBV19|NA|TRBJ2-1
CASKRAGGSSYNEQFF
TGTGCCAGTAAAAGAGCGGGAGGGAGCTCCTACAATGAGCAGTTCTTC
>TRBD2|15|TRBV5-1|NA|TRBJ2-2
CASSYTSGGTGELFF
TGCGCCAGCAGCTATACTAGCGGAGGCACCGGGGAGCTGTTTTTT
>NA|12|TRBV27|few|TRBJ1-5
CASRTFNQPQHF
TGTGCCAGCAGGACATTCAATCAGCCCCAGCATTTT
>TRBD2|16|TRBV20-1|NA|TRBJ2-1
CSARSLAGGSYNEQFF
TGCAGTGCTAGATCGTTAGCGGGAGGCTCCTACAATGAGCAGTTCTTC
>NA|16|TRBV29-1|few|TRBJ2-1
CSVGRLGTGPYNEQFF
TGCAGCGTTGGTCGCCTCGGGACGGGGCCCTACAATGAGCAGTTCTTC
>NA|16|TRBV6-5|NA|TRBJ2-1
CASSYFQGSSYNEQFF
TGTGCCAGCAGTTACTTTCAAGGGAGCTCCTACAATGAGCAGTTCTTC
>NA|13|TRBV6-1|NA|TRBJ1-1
CASSVENFAEAFF
TGTGCCAGCAGTGTGGAAAACTTCGCTGAAGCTTTCTTT
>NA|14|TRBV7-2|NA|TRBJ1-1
CASSPQAGVTEAFF
TGTGCCAGCAGCCCCCAAGCGGGGGTCACTGAAGCTTTCTTT
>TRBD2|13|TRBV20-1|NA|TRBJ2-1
CSARWREWNEQFF
TGCAGTGCTAGGTGGCGGGAGTGGAATGAGCAGTTCTTC
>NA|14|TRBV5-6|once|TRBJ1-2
CASSLDQGPYGYTF
TGTGCCAGCAGCTTGGACCAGGGACCCTATGGCTACACCTTC